The 22 T cell receptor beta chains presented below share a single source sample, sequenced in a study of shared clonotypes between healthy human individuals. CD45RO negativity and positive selection for CCR7 defined naive CD8 cells, a population that excluded terminally differentiated effector memory CD45RA+ cells. Assay: immunoSEQ multiplex PCR; the TCRdb copy retains only in-frame clones and omits some. This table has some 2.1 million clones, about 95% appearing once. The specimen was naive CD8+ T cells sorted from blood. The receptor set was obtained from a man between 18 and 35 years old in good health.

Worth noting for this clone: The same CDR3 is also encoded by other DNA sequences in this sample. The chain couples TRBV5-1 to TRBJ2-5, with D tentatively TRBD1 (5 bases). The V gene lost 2 bases and the J gene lost 1 base, with 9 bases spanning the gap. This CDR3 has 14 amino acids. Germline V gene data show CDR1 as SGHRS and CDR2 as YFSETQ. Here the CDR3 reads CASSLMGLQETQYF. The CDR3 DNA follows: TGCGCCAGCAGCTTAATGGGGCTCCAAGAGACCCAGTACTTC.

The CDR3 spells CASSLRQEVDEQYF. CDR3 coding DNA: TGTGCCAGCAGTTTAAGGCAAGAGGTAGACGAGCAGTACTTC. This chain joins TRBV27 and TRBJ2-7; no firm D call. This CDR3 comprises 14 residues. The ends were cut back, 2 bases at V and 5 bases at J, with 13 bases in the middle. Germline values: CDR1 MNHEY, CDR2 SMNVEV (reference sequence).

The chain joins TRBV7-9 to TRBJ2-5; tentatively, D is TRBD1 (6 bases). V gave up 4 bases and J gave up 2 bases, with 14 bases separating them. Germline V gene lookup returns CDR1 SEHNR and CDR2 FQNEAQ (reference sequence). The CDR3 totals 15 residues. DNA for the CDR3: TGTGCCAGCAGCTACTATCTCGGGACACAAGAGACCCAGTACTTC. Its translation is CASSYYLGTQETQYF.

J is TRBJ2-7 and V is TRBV19; D is perhaps TRBD2 (6 bases). Germline assignment: CDR1 LNHDA and CDR2 SQIVND (reference sequence). Trimming took 4 bases from V and 7 from J, leaving 17 bases between them. CDR3 length equals 14 residues. CDR3 DNA: TGTGCCAGTAGTACCCGGGACTGGCTCTCTGAGCAGTACTTC. Amino acid sequence: CASSTRDWLSEQYF.

The chain employs TRBV29-1 and TRBJ2-7; 16 bases line up with TRBD2. V lost 1 base to trimming and J lost 3 bases; unmatched junction nucleotides: 6. CDR3 length equals 17 residues. The germline V gene has CDR1 SQVTM and CDR2 ANQGSEA. The chain's CDR3 is CSVEALGLAGGNYEQYF. CDR3 nucleotide sequence: TGCAGCGTTGAAGCCTTGGGACTAGCGGGAGGGAACTACGAGCAGTACTTC.

The CDR3 sequence: CASSSPGRWESPLHF. The DNA of the CDR3 is TGTGCCAGCAGTTCCCCGGGACGGTGGGAATCACCCCTCCACTTT. V and J are TRBV28 and TRBJ1-6; TRBD1 might be the D (5 bases). The germline V gene encodes CDR1 MDHEN and CDR2 SYDVKM. With 4 bases removed from V and 10 bases from J, the gap between germline ends came to 17 bases. The CDR3 extends over 15 amino acids.

The gene calls are TRBV10-1 and TRBJ1-1, with a tentative D call TRBD1 (5 bases). Per the germline V gene, CDR1 is WNHNN and CDR2 is SYGVQD (reference sequence). Trimming left V 6 bases short and J 1 base short, with 15 bases between. The CDR3 runs to 15 residues. The CDR3 bases are TGCGCCAGCAGCCCTACAGGACATTCGAACACTGAAGCTTTCTTT. Translating it yields CASSPTGHSNTEAFF.

This sequence joins TRBV7-2 and TRBJ2-3, with 7 bases lining up with TRBD2. Germline V gene sequence: CDR1 SGHTA, CDR2 FQGNSA. With V trimmed by 5 bases and J by 0 bases, 5 bases remained unmatched. The CDR3 contains 15 residues. The CDR3 nucleotides are TGTGCCAGCAGCGTAGGGACTACTAGCACAGATACGCAGTATTTT. It yields the protein CASSVGTTSTDTQYF.

The rearrangement joins TRBV5-1 to TRBJ2-7; 10 positions match TRBD1. V gave up 3 bases and J gave up 0 bases; unmatched junction bases: 6. Germline lookup yields CDR1 SGHRS and CDR2 YFSETQ. The CDR3 sequence is 16 residues long. This CDR3 is CASSSGTGESSYEQYF. CDR3 sequence (DNA): TGCGCCAGCAGCTCGGGGACAGGGGAGAGCTCCTACGAGCAGTACTTC.

V usage is TRBV19 and J usage is TRBJ2-1; weak D call: TRBD1 (6 bases). V lost 5 bases and J lost 3, with 20 bases in between. The CDR3 is 17 residues long. Germline assignment: CDR1 LNHDA and CDR2 SQIVND (reference sequence). The CDR3 spells CASSGAGPGQDYNEQFF. CDR3 DNA: TGTGCCAGTAGTGGAGCCGGCCCGGGACAAGACTACAATGAGCAGTTCTTC.

This chain joins TRBV27 and TRBJ1-6; D gene uncertain. The V end was cut by 5 bases, the J end by 10 bases, with 18 bases between. Germline V CDR1 and CDR2: MNHEY, SMNVEV (reference sequence). The CDR3 totals 15 residues. CDR3: CASSPRGLAASPLHF. The CDR3 region has the DNA TGTGCCAGCAGTCCTAGAGGGCTGGCAGCCTCACCCCTCCACTTT.

The chain couples TRBV19 to TRBJ2-7; D not resolved. CDR1 and CDR2 from the germline V gene are LNHDA and SQIVND (reference sequence). CDR3 length equals 13 residues. V was clipped by 3 bases and J by 4 bases, with 10 bases between them. CDR3 sequence reads: CASSMTPAYEQYF. As DNA, the CDR3 is TGTGCCAGTAGTATGACGCCAGCGTACGAGCAGTACTTC.

The CDR3 region is CASSIPSASVPYEQYF. The CDR3 DNA sequence: TGTGCCAGCAGCATCCCCTCGGCTAGCGTGCCCTACGAGCAGTACTTC. The V and J genes are TRBV11-2 and TRBJ2-7, with a tentative D call TRBD2 (6 bases). The V gene's germline CDR1 is SGHAT and CDR2 FQNNGV. V was trimmed by 5 bases and J by 2 bases, leaving 19 bases between them. CDR3 size: 16 residues. Combining the CDR3 with reference TRBV11-2 and TRBJ2-7 gives the whole variable domain EAGVAQSPRYKIIEKRQSVAFWCNPISGHATLYWYQQILGQGPKLLIQFQNNGVVDDSQLPKDRFSAERLKGVDSTLKIQPAKLEDSAVYLCASSIPSASVPYEQYFGPGTRLTVT.

This clone was found once. The chain recombines TRBV28 with TRBJ2-5; 7 bases agree with TRBD2. This CDR3 region has 16 residues. The trim removed 2 bases at V and 1 base at J, leaving 7 bases unmatched. Germline CDR1 reads MDHEN; CDR2 reads SYDVKM. The CDR3 loop is CASSLGDYFAQETQYF. In nucleotides, the CDR3 is TGTGCCAGCAGTTTAGGGGACTACTTCGCCCAAGAGACCCAGTACTTC.

The chain combines TRBV15 with TRBJ1-1; TRBD1 might be the D (5 bases). The CDR3 runs to 16 residues. Trimming removed 3 bases at V and 11 bases at J, with 25 bases between. The germline V gene encodes CDR1 LNHNV and CDR2 YYDKDF (reference sequence). The CDR3 loop is CATSSDREDSTLGAFF. For the CDR3, the DNA is TGTGCCACCAGCAGTGACAGAGAAGATTCGACCCTCGGGGCTTTCTTT.

The chain joins TRBV6-6 to TRBJ2-3, with TRBD2 matching 12 bases. Germline values: CDR1 MNHNY, CDR2 SVGAGI (reference sequence). The junction had 2 bases not matched to a gene; V was cut back by 3 bases and J by 1 base. The CDR3 consists of 16 residues. The CDR3 loop reads CASSYLAGGRTDTQYF. Written as DNA, the CDR3 is TGTGCCAGCAGTTATCTAGCGGGAGGGCGCACAGATACGCAGTATTTT.

The CDR3 DNA is TGTGCCACCAGCGTTACAGGGTCCGGGGAGCTGTTTTTT. This codes for CATSVTGSGELFF. The chain couples TRBV15 to TRBJ2-2, with D perhaps matching TRBD1 (6 bases). Germline values: CDR1 LNHNV, CDR2 YYDKDF (reference sequence). Trimming removed 5 bases at V and 6 bases at J, with 10 bases between. The CDR3 contains 13 residues.

J is TRBJ2-7 and V is TRBV7-9; the match to TRBD1 covers 7 bases. CDR1 and CDR2 from the germline V gene are SEHNR and FQNEAQ (reference sequence). V dropped 1 base and J dropped 4; count of bases not matched to a gene: 4. The CDR3 length is 14 residues. CDR3 amino acids: CASSLVGQKYEQYF. DNA of the CDR3: TGTGCCAGCAGCTTAGTGGGACAGAAGTACGAGCAGTACTTC. The variable domain in full, completed from reference TRBV7-9 and TRBJ2-7, reads DTGVSQNPRHKITKRGQNVTFRCDPISEHNRLYWYRQTLGQGPEFLTYFQNEAQLEKSRLLSDRFSAERPKGSFSTLEIQRTEQGDSAMYLCASSLVGQKYEQYFGPGTRLTVT.

This chain links TRBV7-9 with TRBJ1-2; 7 bases map to TRBD1. V lost 4 bases to trimming and J lost 5 bases; unmatched junction nucleotides: 7. Germline V gene lookup returns CDR1 SEHNR and CDR2 FQNEAQ (reference sequence). The CDR3 sequence is 14 residues long. CDR3 DNA sequence: TGTGCCAGCAGCTCCCCAGGGGGAAATTATGGCTACACCTTC. Its protein product is CASSSPGGNYGYTF.

The J gene is TRBJ2-1, the V gene TRBV5-6; D is perhaps TRBD2 (5 bases). V lost 2 bases and J lost 4, with 13 bases in between. The CDR3 length is 15 residues. Germline V gene data show CDR1 as SGHDT and CDR2 as YYEEEE. The CDR3 DNA reads TGTGCCAGCAGCTTCCACCAGAGGGTTTACAATGAGCAGTTCTTC. This codes for CASSFHQRVYNEQFF.

CDR3 loop: CASKKEGSNSPLHF. In DNA form, the CDR3 reads TGTGCCAGCAAAAAGGAGGGGAGTAATTCACCCCTCCACTTT. The genes are TRBV5-8 and TRBJ1-6; weak D call: TRBD1 (5 bases). The length of the CDR3 is 14 residues. Germline CDR1 SGHTS, CDR2 YDEGEE. Trimming took off 6 bases at V and 6 bases at J, with 13 bases between the two ends.

The sample holds one count of this clone. The V call is TRBV5-4, the J call TRBJ2-3; 10 bases map to TRBD1. CDR1 and CDR2 from the germline V gene are SGHNT and YYREEE (reference sequence). J lost 4 bases, V lost 4 bases, and 6 bases had no gene match. This CDR3 spans 15 amino acids. CDR3 in DNA: TGTGCCAGCAGCCTAGGGACAGGGGATGCAGATACGCAGTATTTT. This gives the protein CASSLGTGDADTQYF.